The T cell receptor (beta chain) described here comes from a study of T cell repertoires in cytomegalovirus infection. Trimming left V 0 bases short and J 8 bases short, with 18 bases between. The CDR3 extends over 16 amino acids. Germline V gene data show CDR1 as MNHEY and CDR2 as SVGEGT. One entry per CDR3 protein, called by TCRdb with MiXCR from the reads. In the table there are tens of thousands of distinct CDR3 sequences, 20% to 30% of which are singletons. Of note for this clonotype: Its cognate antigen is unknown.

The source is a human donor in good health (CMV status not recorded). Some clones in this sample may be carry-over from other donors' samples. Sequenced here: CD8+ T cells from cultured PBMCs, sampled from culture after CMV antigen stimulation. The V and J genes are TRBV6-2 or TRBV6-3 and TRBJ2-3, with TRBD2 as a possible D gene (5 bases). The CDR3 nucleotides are TGTGCCAGCAGTTACTCCAACTTCTCTGCGGCGGGTACGCAGTATTTT. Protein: CASSYSNFSAAGTQYF.